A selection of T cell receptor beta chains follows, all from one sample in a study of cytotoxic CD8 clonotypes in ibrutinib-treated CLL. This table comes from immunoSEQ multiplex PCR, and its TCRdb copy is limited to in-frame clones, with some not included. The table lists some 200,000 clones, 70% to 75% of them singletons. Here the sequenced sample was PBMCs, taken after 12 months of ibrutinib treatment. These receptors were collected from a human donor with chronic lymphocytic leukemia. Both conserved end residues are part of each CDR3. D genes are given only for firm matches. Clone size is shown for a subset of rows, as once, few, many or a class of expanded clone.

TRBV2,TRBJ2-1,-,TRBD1,CASSGTGVNNEQFF,TGTGCCAGCAGTGGGACAGGGGTAAACAATGAGCAGTTCTTC
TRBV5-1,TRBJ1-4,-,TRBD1,CASSLGGTGYNEKLFF,TGCGCCAGCAGCTTGGGGGGGACAGGTTATAATGAAAAACTGTTTTTT
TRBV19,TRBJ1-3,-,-,CASSAVSGNTIYF,TGTGCCAGTAGTGCCGTCTCTGGAAACACCATATATTTT
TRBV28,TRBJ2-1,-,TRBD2,CASSPVPTGGFEQFF,TGTGCCAGCAGCCCAGTCCCCACGGGAGGGTTCGAGCAGTTCTTC
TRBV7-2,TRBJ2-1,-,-,CASSLTGEGEQFF,TGTGCCAGCAGCTTGACGGGAGAAGGTGAGCAGTTCTTC
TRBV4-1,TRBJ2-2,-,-,CASSQGRRRDTGELFF,TGCGCCAGCAGCCAAGGTCGTCGCAGGGACACCGGGGAGCTGTTTTTT
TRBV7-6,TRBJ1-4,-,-,CASSLNRNEKLFF,TGTGCCAGCAGCTTAAACAGGAATGAAAAACTGTTTTTT
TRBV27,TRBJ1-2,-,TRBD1,CASRLTGGIGYTF,TGTGCCAGCAGGCTTACAGGGGGAATCGGCTACACCTTC
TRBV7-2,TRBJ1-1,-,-,CASSLQTLRGEAFF,TGTGCCAGCAGCCTCCAGACCCTGCGCGGTGAAGCTTTCTTT
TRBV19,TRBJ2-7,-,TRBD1,CASKSVGQGSYEQYF,TGTGCCAGTAAGTCCGTGGGACAGGGTTCCTACGAGCAGTACTTC
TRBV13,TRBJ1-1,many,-,CASSLGTATEAFF,TGTGCCAGCAGCTTAGGCACGGCTACTGAAGCTTTCTTT
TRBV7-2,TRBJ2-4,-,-,CASSAALSSGIQYF,TGTGCCAGCAGCGCGGCGCTATCCTCAGGCATTCAGTACTTC
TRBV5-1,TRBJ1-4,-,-,CASSLGRAEKLFF,TGCGCCAGCAGCTTGGGCCGGGCTGAAAAACTGTTTTTT
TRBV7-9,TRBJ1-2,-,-,CASSRQPNYGYTF,TGTGCCAGCAGCCGACAGCCTAACTATGGCTACACCTTC
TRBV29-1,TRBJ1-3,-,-,CSARSGNTIYF,TGCAGCGCCCGCTCTGGAAACACCATATATTTT
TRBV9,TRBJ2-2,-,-,CASSVTGGLLDGELFF,TGTGCCAGCAGCGTGACCGGGGGACTTCTGGACGGGGAGCTGTTTTTT
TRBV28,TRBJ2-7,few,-,CASSPTMGEQYF,TGTGCCAGCAGTCCCACTATGGGGGAGCAGTACTTC
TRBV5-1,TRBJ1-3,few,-,CASSLMRGNTIYF,TGCGCCAGCAGCTTGATGCGTGGAAACACCATATATTTT
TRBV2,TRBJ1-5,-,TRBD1,CASRIDRAQPQHF,TGTGCCAGCAGGATCGACAGGGCTCAGCCCCAGCATTTT
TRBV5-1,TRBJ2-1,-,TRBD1,CASSSGQTYNEQFF,TGCGCCAGCAGCTCGGGACAGACCTACAATGAGCAGTTCTTC
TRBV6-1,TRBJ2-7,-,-,CASSENFYEQYF,TGTGCCAGCAGTGAAAACTTCTACGAGCAGTACTTC
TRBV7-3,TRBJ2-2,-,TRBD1,CASSPGGGLRAGELFF,TGTGCCAGCAGCCCAGGGGGCGGACTACGGGCTGGGGAGCTGTTTTTT
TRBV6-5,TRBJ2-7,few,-,CASSYGPERAIYEQYF,TGTGCCAGCAGTTACGGGCCCGAGCGGGCAATTTACGAGCAGTACTTC
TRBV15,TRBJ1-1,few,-,CATSREEGPNTEAFF,TGTGCCACCAGCAGAGAGGAGGGGCCGAACACTGAAGCTTTCTTT
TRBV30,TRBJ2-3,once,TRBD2,CAWNKGTSGGAVTQYF,TGTGCCTGGAACAAGGGGACTAGCGGGGGGGCGGTTACGCAGTATTTT
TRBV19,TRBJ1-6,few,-,CASSSGQNYNSPLHF,TGTGCCAGTAGCTCAGGACAGAACTATAATTCACCCCTCCACTTT
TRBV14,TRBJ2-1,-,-,CASSEGSQGYNEQFF,TGTGCCAGCAGCGAAGGGTCCCAGGGCTACAATGAGCAGTTCTTC
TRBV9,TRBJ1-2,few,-,CASSVGGSPGAYGYTF,TGTGCCAGCAGCGTAGGGGGGTCGCCTGGGGCCTATGGCTACACCTTC
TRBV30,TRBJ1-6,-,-,CAWRTGDSAPLHF,TGTGCCTGGAGGACGGGTGATTCGGCACCCCTCCACTTT
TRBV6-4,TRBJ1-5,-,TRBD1,CASIIRDRNQPQHF,TGTGCCAGCATTATCCGGGACAGGAATCAGCCCCAGCATTTT
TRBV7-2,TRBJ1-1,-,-,CASSLVLNTEAFF,TGTGCCAGCAGCTTAGTACTGAACACTGAAGCTTTCTTT